This T cell receptor (beta chain) came from a study of sequential checkpoint blockade in melanoma. Turning to the study itself: Patients were randomized 1:1 to nivolumab-then-ipilimumab or ipilimumab-then-nivolumab first-line. Both treatment sequences were followed by maintenance nivolumab.

The trim removed 5 bases at V and 0 bases at J, leaving 8 bases unmatched. The CDR3 spans 16 residues. Germline CDR1 is LNHDA and CDR2 is SQIVND (reference sequence). Sequencing used immunoSEQ multiplex PCR; TCRdb keeps in-frame clones, though not all of them. The table has fewer than 30,000 clones, approximately 83% seen once; the top ten hold roughly a sixth. The treatment denotes: randomized to nivolumab then ipilimumab (arm A) or the reverse (arm B). The V gene is TRBV19, the J gene TRBJ1-1; 8 nucleotides line up with TRBD1. The TCR originated in a human donor with melanoma. This sample comprised CD8+ T cells sorted from blood (inferred from file names), obtained from a patient given nivolumab and ipilimumab in sequence. CDR3 nucleotide sequence: TGTGCCAGTAGTCCCCTAACAGGGGGAATGAACACTGAAGCTTTCTTT. Amino acid sequence: CASSPLTGGMNTEAFF.